This TCR beta chain derives from a study of beta chain features in type 1 diabetes. Study findings and constraints: Using cDNA template may skew counts toward highly expressing activated cells.

Germline values: CDR1 SGHNT, CDR2 YYREEE (reference sequence). The CDR3 is 16 amino acids. The J segment lost 4 bases and the V segment lost 0 bases, leaving 5 bases of the junction unmatched. Expressed TCRB transcripts got sequenced, as all isolated RNA was reverse transcribed. Using immunoSEQ multiplex PCR, the repertoire was profiled, and TCRdb retains in-frame clones only, with some absent. This table holds about 320,000 clones, approximately 14% found once. Of note for this clone: Its antigen is undetermined.

J is TRBJ1-2 and V is TRBV5-4; TRBD1 aligns across 11 bases. Sequencing was performed on central memory CD4+ T cells from blood. This clonotype was sampled from a man younger than 45 in good health. The CDR3 DNA follows: TGTGCCAGCAGCTTGGGGACAGGGGGCATCGGCTATGGCTACACCTTC. Amino acids: CASSLGTGGIGYGYTF.